This T cell receptor (beta chain) was captured by sequencing in a study of shared clonotypes between healthy human individuals. Study-wide findings and caveats: Sorted-subset sequencing, rarefaction showed, was incomplete despite large depth.

The naive CD8 population came from CD45RO-negative cells selected for CCR7, without terminally differentiated effector memory CD45RA+ cells. In the case of this clone: Its antigen is unknown. This specimen includes other DNA sequences encoding the same CDR3.

Measured with immunoSEQ multiplex PCR; TCRdb has only the in-frame clones, and not every one. The table has around 600,000 clones, roughly 96% seen once. Between the trimmed V and J ends, which lost 5 bases and 6 bases, there was a span of 5 bases. Germline loops: CDR1 MDHEN, CDR2 SYDVKM. CDR3 length equals 11 residues. The chain joins TRBV28 to TRBJ1-5; D is unresolved. The clonotype originates from a woman in her twenties or thirties in good health. The sample taken for sequencing was naive CD8+ T cells sorted from blood. This chain's CDR3 is CASSPGQPQHF. DNA for the CDR3: TGTGCCAGCAGTCCCGGTCAGCCCCAGCATTTT. Variable domain in full (rest from reference TRBV28 and TRBJ1-5): DVKVTQSSRYLVKRTGEKVFLECVQDMDHENMFWYRQDPGLGLRLIYFSYDVKMKEKGDIPEGYSVSREKKERFSLILESASTNQTSMYLCASSPGQPQHFGDGTRLSIL.